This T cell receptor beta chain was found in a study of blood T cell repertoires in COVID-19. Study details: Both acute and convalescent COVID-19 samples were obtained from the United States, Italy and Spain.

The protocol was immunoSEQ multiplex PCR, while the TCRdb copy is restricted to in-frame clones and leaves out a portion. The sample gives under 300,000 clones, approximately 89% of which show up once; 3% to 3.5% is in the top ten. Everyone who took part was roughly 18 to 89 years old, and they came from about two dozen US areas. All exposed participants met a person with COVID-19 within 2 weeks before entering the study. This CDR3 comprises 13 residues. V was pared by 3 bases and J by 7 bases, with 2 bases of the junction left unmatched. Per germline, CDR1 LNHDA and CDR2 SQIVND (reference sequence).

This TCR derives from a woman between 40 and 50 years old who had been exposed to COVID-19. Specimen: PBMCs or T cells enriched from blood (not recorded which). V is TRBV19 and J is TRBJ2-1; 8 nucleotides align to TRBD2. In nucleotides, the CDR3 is TGTGCCAGTAGTATCGGGAGGGTGAATGAGCAGTTCTTC. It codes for CASSIGRVNEQFF.